This T cell receptor (beta chain) stems from a study of shared clonotypes between healthy human individuals. As for the study in general: There were three CD4 naive, three CD4 memory, two CD8 naive and one CD8 memory plates per donor. Points from the study as a whole: Rarefaction showed that sequencing of sorted subsets was incomplete (despite large depth). The study found lower generation probabilities in non-shared clonotypes than in those shared by all four donors.

A note on this clone: The antigen is not known.

Trimming shortened V by 4 bases and J by 2 bases, and 7 bases separated the two germline ends. The CDR3 is made up of 13 amino acids. Per germline, CDR1 MGHRA and CDR2 YSYEKL. Sequenced by immunoSEQ multiplex PCR; TCRdb stores in-frame clones only, minus some. The sample has around 2.1 million clones, 90% to 95% seen once. Naive CD8 isolation took CD45RO-negative cells positively selected for CCR7 and excluded terminally differentiated effector memory CD45RA+ cells. The donors were all Caucasian adults (living in Nashville, Tennessee). This clonotype was sampled from a man younger than 35 in good health. Some clones in this sample may be carry-over from other donors' samples. The sequenced sample was naive CD8+ T cells from PBMCs. This sequence joins TRBV4-1 and TRBJ2-3; D remains unclear. The CDR3 DNA sequence: TGCGCCAGCAGCCGTCGTGACACAGATACGCAGTATTTT. Its protein is CASSRRDTDTQYF.